This record looks at one TCR beta chain sequence and its context. The sample belongs to a study of T-cell memory formation after mild COVID-19. TCRdb re-analysed the 5' RACE reads in MiXCR, keeping a single row per CDR3 protein. The sample has 140,000 to 150,000 distinct CDR3 sequences; less than 25% are singletons. Germline assignment: CDR1 MNHEY and CDR2 SVGEGT. V shed 6 bases and J 3 bases; nucleotides not matched to a gene: 11. The CDR3 length is 15 residues. The chain joins TRBV6-2 or TRBV6-3 to TRBJ2-7, with 7 positions matching TRBD1. The TCR sequence derives from an adult woman who had mild COVID-19 (a few samples of this study predate the infection). Cell type and time point are not known. Material for sequencing was PBMCs or a T cell subset sorted from them (not recorded which). CDR3 in amino acids: CASREYSDRVYEQYF. DNA for the CDR3: TGTGCCAGCAGAGAGTACTCAGACAGGGTCTACGAGCAGTACTTC.